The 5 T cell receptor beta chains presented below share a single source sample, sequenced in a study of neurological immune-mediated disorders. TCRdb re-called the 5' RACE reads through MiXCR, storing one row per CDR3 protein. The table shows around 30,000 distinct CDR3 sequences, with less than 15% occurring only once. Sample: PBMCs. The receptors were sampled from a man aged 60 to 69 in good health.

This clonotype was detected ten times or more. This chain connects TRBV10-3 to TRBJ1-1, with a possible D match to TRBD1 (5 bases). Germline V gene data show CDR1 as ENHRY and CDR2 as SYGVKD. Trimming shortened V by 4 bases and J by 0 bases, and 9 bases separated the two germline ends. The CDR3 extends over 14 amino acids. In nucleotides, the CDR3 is TGTGCCATCAGTGCACACAGGTTGAACACTGAAGCTTTCTTT. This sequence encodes CAISAHRLNTEAFF.

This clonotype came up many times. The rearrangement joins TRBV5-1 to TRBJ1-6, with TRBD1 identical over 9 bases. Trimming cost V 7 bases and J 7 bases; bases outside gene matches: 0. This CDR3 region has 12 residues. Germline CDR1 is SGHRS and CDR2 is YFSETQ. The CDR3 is CASGQGNSPLHF. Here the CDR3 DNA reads TGCGCCAGCGGACAGGGGAATTCACCCCTCCACTTT.

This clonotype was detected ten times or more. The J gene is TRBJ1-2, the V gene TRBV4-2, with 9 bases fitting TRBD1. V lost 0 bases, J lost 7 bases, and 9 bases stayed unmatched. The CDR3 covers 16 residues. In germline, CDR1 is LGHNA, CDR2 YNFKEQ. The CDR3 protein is CASSQDVGTGFFGYTF. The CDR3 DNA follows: TGTGCCAGCAGCCAAGATGTCGGGACAGGGTTCTTTGGCTACACCTTC.

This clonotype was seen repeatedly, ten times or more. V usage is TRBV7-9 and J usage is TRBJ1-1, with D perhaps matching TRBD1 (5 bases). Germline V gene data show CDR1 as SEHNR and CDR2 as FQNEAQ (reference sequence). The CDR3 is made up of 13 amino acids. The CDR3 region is CATSVGDGTEAFF. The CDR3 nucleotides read TGTGCTACCTCCGTGGGGGATGGCACTGAAGCTTTCTTT.

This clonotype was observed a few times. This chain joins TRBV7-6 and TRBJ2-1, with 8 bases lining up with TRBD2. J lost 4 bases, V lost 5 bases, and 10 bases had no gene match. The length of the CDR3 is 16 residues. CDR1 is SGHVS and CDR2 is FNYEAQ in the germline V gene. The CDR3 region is CASSPPGVAGYNEQFF. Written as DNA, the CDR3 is TGTGCCAGCAGCCCGCCGGGGGTAGCGGGGTACAATGAGCAGTTCTTC. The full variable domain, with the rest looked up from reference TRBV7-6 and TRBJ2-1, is GAGVSQSPRYKVTKRGQDVALRCDPISGHVSLYWYRQALGQGPEFLTYFNYEAQQDKSGLPNDRFSAERPEGSISTLTIQRTEQRDSAMYRCASSPPGVAGYNEQFFGPGTRLTVL.